This entry describes one T cell receptor (beta chain). Its specificity is unknown. Primed by a sample-barcoded 5' primer and a J-beta primer mix, a second PCR proceeded for 7 to 11 cycles. Using its own MiXCR run on the 5' RACE reads, TCRdb lists one record per CDR3 protein. The sample holds 650,000 to 1,000,000 distinct CDR3 sequences, about 37% seen once. This specimen belongs to a study of blood T cells in healthy people across ages. Broader study findings: Versus aged donors, long-lived donors had higher diversity and more naive CD4+ cells.

This CDR3 comprises 14 residues. V lost 5 bases to trimming and J lost 9 bases, with 17 bases between them. Germline V gives CDR1 SGHTA, CDR2 FQGNSA. The specimen was blood. V usage is TRBV7-2 and J usage is TRBJ1-5; D remains unclear. The clonotype comes from a man aged 18 to 29 in good health. DNA for the CDR3: TGTGCCAGCAGCAGAGACTCACACGAAAGGCCCCAGCATTTT. Protein product: CASSRDSHERPQHF. Filled out from reference TRBV7-2 and TRBJ1-5, the complete variable domain reads GAGVSQSPSNKVTEKGKDVELRCDPISGHTALYWYRQSLGQGLEFLIYFQGNSAPDKSGLPSDRFSAERTGGSVSTLTIQRTQQEDSAVYLCASSRDSHERPQHFGDGTRLSIL.